The 18 T cell receptor beta chains given below trace back to one sample, sequenced in a study of T cells expressing NK-cell markers. TCRdb re-called the 5' RACE reads and gives one entry per CDR3 protein, without DNA. In total, the table holds 140,000 to 150,000 distinct CDR3 sequences. Specimen: blood T cells: a sorted CD56 or NKG2C T cell subset, CD4+ or CD8+ T cells, or bulk PBMC T cells (not recorded which). These receptors came from a man aged 18 to 30 in good health.

The rearrangement uses TRBV7-8 and TRBJ2-1; TCRdb's D gene call, TRBD1, goes unchecked for lack of DNA. The CDR3 is made up of 16 amino acids. Germline values: CDR1 SGHVS, CDR2 FQNEAQ. CDR3 sequence: CASSPLSLLLYNEQFF.

The chain uses TRBV9 and TRBJ2-3; TCRdb selects TRBD2, and the lack of DNA leaves this call unchecked. CDR3 length equals 18 residues. Germline loops: CDR1 SGDLS, CDR2 YYNGEE. The CDR3 is CASSVAGGRVGSTDTQYF.

V usage is TRBV30 and J usage is TRBJ1-1; the D gene TCRdb calls, TRBD1, cannot be checked with no DNA. The CDR3 loop spans 16 amino acids. Germline CDR1 GTSNPN, CDR2 SVGIG (reference sequence). The CDR3 protein is CALGTGGVSMNTEAFF.

The chain is built from TRBV14 and TRBJ2-1; TCRdb's D call, TRBD2, is unchecked because there is no DNA. Germline assignment: CDR1 SGHDN and CDR2 FVKESK. This CDR3 region has 16 residues. The CDR3 loop reads CASSPTSGRAGNEQFF.

The V and J genes are TRBV24-1 and TRBJ2-2. The CDR3 length is 17 residues. Germline V CDR1 and CDR2: KGHDR, SFDVKD. CDR3 protein: CATSDFRGNPNTGELFF.

CDR3 in amino acids: CASDQGGAQETQYF. The J gene is TRBJ2-5, the V gene TRBV23-1; checking the TCRdb D call of TRBD1 is not possible without DNA. TRBV23-1 qualifies as an ORF whose function is uncertain. The CDR3 consists of 14 residues.

The chain is built from TRBV13 and TRBJ1-2. The CDR3 runs 15 residues. CDR1 and CDR2 (germline): PRHDT, FYEKMQ (reference sequence). The CDR3 sequence is CASGYRTASNYGYTF.

This rearrangement joins TRBV6-1 to TRBJ2-1; TCRdb selects TRBD1, and the lack of DNA leaves this call unchecked. CDR3 size: 16 residues. Germline V gene sequence: CDR1 MNHNS, CDR2 SASEGT. CDR3 amino acids: CASSTPGQLIYNEQFF.

The chain has TRBV10-3 and TRBJ1-5; TCRdb gives TRBD1 as the D gene, but with no DNA this cannot be confirmed. The CDR3 extends over 16 amino acids. The germline CDR1 and CDR2 sequences are ENHRY and SYGVKD. The CDR3 spells CAISLHPFRDGQPQHF.

The V and J genes are TRBV9 and TRBJ2-7; TCRdb calls TRBD1, which cannot be checked without DNA. Germline values: CDR1 SGDLS, CDR2 YYNGEE. This CDR3 has 16 amino acids. The CDR3 is CASSPSTGTVLYEQYF. The variable domain in full, with the rest retrieved from reference TRBV9 and TRBJ2-7, is DSGVTQTPKHLITATGQRVTLRCSPRSGDLSVYWYQQSLDQGLQFLIQYYNGEERAKGNILERFSAQQFPDLHSELNLSSLELGDSALYFCASSPSTGTVLYEQYFGPGTRLTVT.

The chain employs TRBV11-2 and TRBJ1-2; TCRdb designates TRBD1, a call that cannot be tested without DNA. The CDR3 runs 16 residues. The germline gives CDR1 SGHAT, CDR2 FQNNGV. CDR3 in amino acids: CASSPPGQSRGYGYTF.

The chain has TRBV29-1 and TRBJ2-5; TCRdb's D call, TRBD1, is unchecked because there is no DNA. The CDR3 extends over 16 amino acids. Germline V gives CDR1 SQVTM, CDR2 ANQGSEA. The CDR3 loop is CSVEDLGQGSPETQYF. Full variable domain (missing parts from reference TRBV29-1 and TRBJ2-5): SAVISQKPSRDICQRGTSLTIQCQVDSQVTMMFWYRQQPGQSLTLIATANQGSEATYESGFVIDKFPISRPNLTFSTLTVSNMSPEDSSIYLCSVEDLGQGSPETQYFGPGTRLLVL.

This rearrangement joins TRBV2 to TRBJ2-1; TCRdb proposes TRBD1, but this gene call is untestable without DNA. Looked up from germline, CDR1 is SNHLY and CDR2 is FYNNEI. The CDR3 length is 15 residues. This CDR3 is CASTERDRDYNEQFF.

This rearrangement joins TRBV27 to TRBJ2-1; TCRdb's assignment of TRBD2 cannot be checked, as there is no DNA. This CDR3 contains 14 residues. From germline, CDR1 is MNHEY and CDR2 SMNVEV (reference sequence). This chain's CDR3 is CASKTAGLAAAEFF.

The V and J genes are TRBV5-1 and TRBJ2-1; checking the TCRdb D call of TRBD2 is not possible without DNA. Germline loops: CDR1 SGHRS, CDR2 YFSETQ. CDR3 length equals 16 residues. The CDR3 loop is CASSSAGGRDGNEQFF.

This chain connects TRBV3-1 to TRBJ2-4; TCRdb proposes TRBD1, but this gene call is untestable without DNA. The CDR3 extends over 18 amino acids. Looked up from germline, CDR1 is LGHDT and CDR2 is YNNKEL (reference sequence). CDR3 in amino acids: CASSQVLRRDLAKNIQYF.

The chain recombines TRBV12-3 or TRBV12-4 with TRBJ2-5; checking the TCRdb D call of TRBD2 is not possible without DNA. The CDR3 has 14 residues. CDR3 loop: CASSPDSPLETQYF.

The rearrangement joins TRBV7-3 to TRBJ2-2. CDR1 and CDR2 (germline): SGHTA, FQGTGA. CDR3 length: 15 amino acids. The chain's CDR3 is CASSLIVTGTGELFF.